The 20 T cell receptor beta chains listed next were all sequenced from one sample in a study of blood T cell repertoires in COVID-19. TCRdb's table, derived via immunoSEQ multiplex PCR, lists solely in-frame clones and lacks some. The sample has hundreds of thousands of clones; more than 85% are singletons. The sequenced material came from peripheral blood. The origin of the receptors is a man aged 65-85 years with acute or convalescent COVID-19.

This clone was observed a single time. The chain is built from TRBV15 and TRBJ2-3; 13 bases are shared with TRBD2. J lost 5 bases, V lost 4 bases, and 6 bases had no gene match. Germline assignment: CDR1 LNHNV and CDR2 YYDKDF (reference sequence). The CDR3 consists of 16 residues. CDR3 region: CATSMRTSGSIDTQYF. The CDR3 coding sequence is TGTGCCACCAGCATGAGGACTAGCGGGAGTATAGATACGCAGTATTTT.

The rearrangement links TRBV9 to TRBJ2-3; TRBD2 might be the D (6 bases). CDR1 is SGDLS, CDR2 YYNGEE, per germline. The CDR3 has 14 amino acids. The V end was cut by 4 bases, the J end by 6 bases, with 15 bases between. The CDR3 coding sequence is TGTGCCAGCAGCCCTCCCTGGGCGGGGGATACGCAGTATTTT. Translated: CASSPPWAGDTQYF.

This clone was seen once. Other nucleotide sequences from this sample produce the same CDR3. The CDR3 here is CASSQTGKLFF. CDR3 coding DNA: TGTGCCAGCAGCCAAACAGGTAAACTGTTTTTT. The chain couples TRBV3-1 (or the pseudogene TRBV3-2) to TRBJ1-4; the D gene is possibly TRBD1 (5 bases). The CDR3 is made up of 11 amino acids. The V gene's germline CDR1 is LGHDT and CDR2 YNNKEL (reference sequence). Deletions cut 2 bases from V and 11 bases from J, with 6 bases between.

This chain joins TRBV28 and TRBJ2-7, with D perhaps TRBD2 (5 bases). CDR1 MDHEN and CDR2 SYDVKM come from the germline V gene. The V end was cut by 6 bases, the J end by 7 bases, with 16 bases between. The CDR3 covers 13 residues. The CDR3 protein is CASSPGGFPEQYF. CDR3 nucleotides: TGTGCCAGCAGCCCAGGCGGGTTCCCGGAGCAGTACTTC.

V gene TRBV18 combines with J gene TRBJ1-2; a weak D match, TRBD1 (6 bases). The germline V and J ends were trimmed by 2 bases and 5 bases, with 18 bases remaining between them. The V gene's germline CDR1 is KGHSH and CDR2 LQKENI. CDR3 length: 16 amino acids. The CDR3 reads CASSPGQTQGLYGYTF. CDR3 DNA: TGTGCCAGCTCACCAGGACAGACGCAGGGCCTATATGGCTACACCTTC. The entire variable domain, with the rest obtained from reference TRBV18 and TRBJ1-2, is as follows: NAGVMQNPRHLVRRRGQEARLRCSPMKGHSHVYWYRQLPEEGLKFMVYLQKENIIDESGMPKERFSAEFPKEGPSILRIQQVVRGDSAAYFCASSPGQTQGLYGYTFGSGTRLTVV.

This chain links TRBV6-6 with TRBJ1-5; a weak D match, TRBD1 (6 bases). Trimming took off 6 bases at V and 5 bases at J, with 11 bases between the two ends. In germline, CDR1 is MNHNY, CDR2 SVGAGI (reference sequence). This CDR3 has 13 residues. The DNA for the CDR3 is TGTGCCAGCAGGCTATCAGGGGATCAGCCCCAGCATTTT. Translation: CASRLSGDQPQHF.

This rearrangement joins TRBV18 to TRBJ2-1, with D possibly TRBD2 on 5 matching bases. CDR1 KGHSH and CDR2 LQKENI come from the germline V gene. V was trimmed by 9 bases and J by 2 bases, leaving 14 bases between them. CDR3 size: 14 residues. This CDR3 is CASGSLTAYNEQFF. CDR3 bases: TGTGCCAGTGGGAGTTTGACCGCCTACAATGAGCAGTTCTTC.

V is TRBV18 and J is TRBJ2-1; no clear D gene. Germline CDR1 reads KGHSH; CDR2 reads LQKENI. This CDR3 spans 15 amino acids. V dropped 8 bases and J dropped 1 base, with 15 bases sitting between them. For the CDR3, the DNA is TGTGCCAGCCTTGACCCAGGCGAATCCTACAATGAGCAGTTCTTC. Its translation: CASLDPGESYNEQFF.

The genes are TRBV20-1 and TRBJ2-7; 8 bases map to TRBD1. This CDR3 comprises 10 residues. The trim removed 6 bases at V and 9 bases at J, leaving 4 bases unmatched. Germline CDR1 reads DFQATT; CDR2 reads SNEGSKA (reference sequence). The CDR3 loop reads CSAEDRGQYF. The CDR3 region has the DNA TGCAGTGCCGAAGACAGGGGGCAGTACTTC.

The V gene is TRBV6-5, the J gene TRBJ1-2; D not resolved. Germline V gene sequence: CDR1 MNHEY, CDR2 SVGAGI. V lost 2 bases to trimming and J lost 8 bases, with 12 bases between them. This CDR3 contains 13 residues. CDR3 coding DNA: TGTGCCAGCAGTTACCAGAGGATGGAGGGCTACACCTTC. Protein: CASSYQRMEGYTF.

The chain has TRBV7-8 and TRBJ1-1; 11 bases align to TRBD1. There are 14 residues in the CDR3. The trim removed 5 bases at V and 7 bases at J, leaving 6 bases unmatched. CDR1 and CDR2 (germline): SGHVS, FQNEAQ. CDR3 protein: CASSARTGGHEAFF. DNA of the CDR3: TGTGCCAGCAGCGCCCGGACAGGGGGCCATGAAGCTTTCTTT. The whole variable domain, filled in from reference TRBV7-8 and TRBJ1-1, reads GAGVSQSPRYKVAKRGQDVALRCDPISGHVSLFWYQQALGQGPEFLTYFQNEAQLDKSGLPSDRFFAERPEGSVSTLKIQRTQQEDSAVYLCASSARTGGHEAFFGQGTRLTVV.

V gene TRBV7-2 combines with J gene TRBJ2-6, with TRBD2 as a possible D gene (5 bases). Per germline, CDR1 SGHTA and CDR2 FQGNSA. Trimming left V 3 bases short and J 5 bases short, with 11 bases between. The CDR3 spans 15 residues. CDR3 sequence (DNA): TGTGCCAGCAGCTTCAGTCGAGGGAGGGCCAACGTCCTGACTTTC. This codes for CASSFSRGRANVLTF.

The CDR3 nucleotides read TGTGCCACCAGGGGAGCCGGAAACACCATATATTTT. It specifies CATRGAGNTIYF. This chain joins TRBV6-5 and TRBJ1-3; maybe TRBD1 (6 bases). CDR1 is MNHEY and CDR2 is SVGAGI in the germline V gene. V lost 10 bases and J lost 4, with 11 bases in between. The CDR3 is made up of 12 amino acids.

This rearrangement joins TRBV10-3 to TRBJ2-3; 7 bases are shared with TRBD1. The CDR3 consists of 13 residues. Germline V lookup: CDR1 ENHRY, CDR2 SYGVKD. The junction had 9 bases not matched to a gene; V was cut back by 10 bases and J by 5 bases. CDR3: CASFDRAKDTQYF. The CDR3 DNA follows: TGTGCCAGCTTTGACAGGGCCAAAGATACGCAGTATTTT.

The chain couples TRBV9 to TRBJ2-5; TRBD2 aligns across 11 bases. Germline V gene lookup returns CDR1 SGDLS and CDR2 YYNGEE. CDR3 length: 17 amino acids. V lost 0 bases, J lost 3 bases, and 7 bases stayed unmatched. The CDR3 spells CASSVGLAGGPEETQYF. CDR3 in DNA: TGTGCCAGCAGCGTAGGCCTAGCGGGGGGCCCCGAAGAGACCCAGTACTTC.

This chain connects TRBV6-2 or TRBV6-3 to TRBJ2-1, with 10 bases lining up with TRBD2. CDR3 length equals 16 residues. CDR1 and CDR2 from the germline V gene are MNHEY and SVGEGT. V lost 0 bases and J lost 6; bases outside the gene matches: 5. CDR3 DNA: TGTGCCAGCAGTTACTCGATGGGACTAGCGTTCAATGAGCAGTTCTTC. This sequence encodes CASSYSMGLAFNEQFF.

This clone was recorded a few times. The gene calls are TRBV10-3 and TRBJ2-2; 9 positions agree with TRBD1. The CDR3 has 16 amino acids. Trimming at V came to 10 bases and at J to 1 base, leaving 10 bases not matched to a gene. Germline V gives CDR1 ENHRY, CDR2 SYGVKD. The CDR3 sequence is CATKAGTGKNTGELFF. In DNA form, the CDR3 reads TGTGCCACGAAAGCCGGGACAGGGAAGAACACCGGGGAGCTGTTTTTT.

This chain uses TRBV5-4 with TRBJ2-7, with D perhaps matching TRBD1 (7 bases). Germline V gene lookup returns CDR1 SGHNT and CDR2 YYREEE (reference sequence). The CDR3 covers 14 residues. Trimming stripped 0 bases from V and 7 bases from J, with 14 bases between. The CDR3 loop reads CASSLDRGLREQYF. CDR3 in DNA: TGTGCCAGCAGCTTGGACAGGGGACTCCGGGAGCAGTACTTC.

The CDR3 here is CASSFLPGGVNTEAFF. CDR3 DNA sequence: TGCGCCAGCAGCTTTCTCCCCGGCGGGGTGAACACTGAAGCTTTCTTT. This sequence joins TRBV5-1 and TRBJ1-1; D call uncertain. Trimming removed 2 bases at V and 0 bases at J, with 14 bases between. Germline values: CDR1 SGHRS, CDR2 YFSETQ. CDR3 length: 16 amino acids.

The chain uses TRBV5-4 and TRBJ2-3, with D possibly being TRBD2 (7 bases). The V gene lost 5 bases and the J gene lost 0 bases, with 13 bases spanning the gap. The length of the CDR3 is 15 residues. Germline V gives CDR1 SGHNT, CDR2 YYREEE (reference sequence). This chain's CDR3 is CASSQGGASTDTQYF. The CDR3 DNA reads TGTGCCAGCAGTCAAGGGGGGGCTAGCACAGATACGCAGTATTTT.